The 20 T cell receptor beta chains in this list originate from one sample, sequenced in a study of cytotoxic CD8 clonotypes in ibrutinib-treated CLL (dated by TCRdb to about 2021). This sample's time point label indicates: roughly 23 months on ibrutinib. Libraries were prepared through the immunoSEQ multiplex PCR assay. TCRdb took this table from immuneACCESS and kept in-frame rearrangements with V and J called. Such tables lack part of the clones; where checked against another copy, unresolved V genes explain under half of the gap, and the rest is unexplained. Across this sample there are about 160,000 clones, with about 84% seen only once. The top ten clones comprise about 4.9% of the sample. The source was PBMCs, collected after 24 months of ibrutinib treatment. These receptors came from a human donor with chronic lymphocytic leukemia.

CDR3 amino acids: CASSGRLAGGYNEQFF. The CDR3 DNA reads TGTGCCAGCAGTGGTAGACTAGCGGGCGGATACAATGAGCAGTTCTTC. The V gene is TRBV28, the J gene TRBJ2-1; 10 nucleotides match TRBD2. CDR3 size: 16 residues. Germline V lookup: CDR1 MDHEN, CDR2 SYDVKM. With V trimmed by 5 bases and J by 4 bases, 8 bases remained unmatched.

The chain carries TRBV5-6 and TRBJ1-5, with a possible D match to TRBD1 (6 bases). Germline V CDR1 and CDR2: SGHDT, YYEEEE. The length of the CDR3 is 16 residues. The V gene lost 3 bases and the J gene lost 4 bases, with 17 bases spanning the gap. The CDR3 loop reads CASSSRGNGVNQPQHF. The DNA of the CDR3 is TGTGCCAGCAGCTCAAGGGGGAATGGCGTAAATCAGCCCCAGCATTTT.

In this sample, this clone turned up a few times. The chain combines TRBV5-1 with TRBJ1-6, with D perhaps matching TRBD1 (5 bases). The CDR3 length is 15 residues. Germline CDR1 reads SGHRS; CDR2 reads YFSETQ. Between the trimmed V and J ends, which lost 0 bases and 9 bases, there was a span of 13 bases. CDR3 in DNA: TGCGCCAGCAGCTTGGCGACAGCGTATGGTTCACCCCTCCACTTT. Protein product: CASSLATAYGSPLHF. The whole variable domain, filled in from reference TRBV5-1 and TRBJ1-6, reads KAGVTQTPRYLIKTRGQQVTLSCSPISGHRSVSWYQQTPGQGLQFLFEYFSETQRNKGNFPGRFSGRQFSNSRSEMNVSTLELGDSALYLCASSLATAYGSPLHFGNGTRLTVT.

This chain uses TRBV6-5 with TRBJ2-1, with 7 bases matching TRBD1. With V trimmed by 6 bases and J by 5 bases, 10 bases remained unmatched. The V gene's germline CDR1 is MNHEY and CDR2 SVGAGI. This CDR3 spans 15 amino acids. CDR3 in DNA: TGTGCCAGCAGCCAGGGACGAGGGGGCCACAATGAGCAGTTCTTC. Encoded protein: CASSQGRGGHNEQFF.

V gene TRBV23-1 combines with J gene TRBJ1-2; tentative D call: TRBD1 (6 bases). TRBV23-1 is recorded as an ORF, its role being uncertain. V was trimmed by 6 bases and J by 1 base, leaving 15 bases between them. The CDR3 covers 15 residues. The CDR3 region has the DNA TGCGCCAGCAGATCGGGACACCGAATTAACTATGGCTACACCTTC. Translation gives CASRSGHRINYGYTF.

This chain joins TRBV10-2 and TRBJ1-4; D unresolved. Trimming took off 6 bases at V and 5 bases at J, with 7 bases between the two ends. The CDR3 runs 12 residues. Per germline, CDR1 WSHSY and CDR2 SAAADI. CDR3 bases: TGCGCCAGCAGCAGATCAAATGAAAAACTGTTTTTT. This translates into CASSRSNEKLFF.

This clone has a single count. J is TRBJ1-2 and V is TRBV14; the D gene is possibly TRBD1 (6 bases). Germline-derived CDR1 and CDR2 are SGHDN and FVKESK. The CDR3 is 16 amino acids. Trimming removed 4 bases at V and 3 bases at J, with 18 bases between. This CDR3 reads CASSPGGGLQYYGYTF. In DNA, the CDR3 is TGTGCCAGCAGCCCCGGGGGGGGGCTTCAGTACTATGGCTACACCTTC.

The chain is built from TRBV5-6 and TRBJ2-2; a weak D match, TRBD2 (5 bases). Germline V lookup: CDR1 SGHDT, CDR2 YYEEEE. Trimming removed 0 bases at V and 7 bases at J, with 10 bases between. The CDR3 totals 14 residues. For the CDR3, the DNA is TGTGCCAGCAGCTTGGAAACGGGAAACGGGGAGCTGTTTTTT. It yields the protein CASSLETGNGELFF.

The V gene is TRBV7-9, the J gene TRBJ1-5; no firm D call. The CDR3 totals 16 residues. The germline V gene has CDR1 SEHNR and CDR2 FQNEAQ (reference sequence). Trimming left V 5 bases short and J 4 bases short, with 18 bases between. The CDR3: CASSRTGPRGNQPQHF. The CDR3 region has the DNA TGTGCCAGCAGCCGAACCGGGCCTCGGGGAAATCAGCCCCAGCATTTT.

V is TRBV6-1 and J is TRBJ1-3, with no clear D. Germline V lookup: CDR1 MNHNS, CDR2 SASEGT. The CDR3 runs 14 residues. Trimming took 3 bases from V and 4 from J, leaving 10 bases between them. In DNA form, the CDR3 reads TGTGCCAGCAGTGACAGGTTGAGGGGAAACACCATATATTTT. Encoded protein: CASSDRLRGNTIYF.

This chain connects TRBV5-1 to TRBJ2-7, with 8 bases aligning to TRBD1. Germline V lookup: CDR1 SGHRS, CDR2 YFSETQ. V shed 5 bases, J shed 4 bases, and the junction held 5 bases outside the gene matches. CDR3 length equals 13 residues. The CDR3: CASRGQGFYEQYF. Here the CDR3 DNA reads TGCGCCAGCAGAGGACAGGGTTTTTACGAGCAGTACTTC.

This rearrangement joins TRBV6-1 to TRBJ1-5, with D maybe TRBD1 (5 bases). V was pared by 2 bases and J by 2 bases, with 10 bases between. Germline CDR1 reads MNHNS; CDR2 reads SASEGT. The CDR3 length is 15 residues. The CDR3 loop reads CASSESLGGNQPQHF. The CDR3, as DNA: TGTGCCAGCAGTGAAAGTCTGGGGGGCAATCAGCCCCAGCATTTT.

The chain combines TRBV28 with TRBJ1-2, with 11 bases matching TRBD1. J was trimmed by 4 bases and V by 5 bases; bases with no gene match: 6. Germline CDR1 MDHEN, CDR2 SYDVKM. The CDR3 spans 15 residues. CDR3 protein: CASSPDRGRPYGYTF. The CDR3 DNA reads TGTGCCAGCAGTCCGGACAGGGGGCGCCCCTATGGCTACACCTTC.

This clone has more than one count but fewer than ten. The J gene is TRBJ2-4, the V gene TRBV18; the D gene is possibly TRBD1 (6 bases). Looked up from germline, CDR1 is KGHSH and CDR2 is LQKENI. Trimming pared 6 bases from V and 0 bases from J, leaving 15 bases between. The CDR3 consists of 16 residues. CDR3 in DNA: TGTGCCAGCTCCCGGACAGTCGAGCTAGCCAAAAACATTCAGTACTTC. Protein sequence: CASSRTVELAKNIQYF. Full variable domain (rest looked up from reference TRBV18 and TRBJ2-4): NAGVMQNPRHLVRRRGQEARLRCSPMKGHSHVYWYRQLPEEGLKFMVYLQKENIIDESGMPKERFSAEFPKEGPSILRIQQVVRGDSAAYFCASSRTVELAKNIQYFGAGTRLSVL.

CDR3 in amino acids: CASSLGGRGYTF. As DNA, the CDR3 is TGCGCCAGCAGCTTGGGAGGCCGGGGCTACACCTTC. The gene calls are TRBV5-1 and TRBJ1-2; D remains unclear. Germline V gives CDR1 SGHRS, CDR2 YFSETQ. Trimming pared 0 bases from V and 8 bases from J, leaving 8 bases between. The CDR3 is 12 amino acids.

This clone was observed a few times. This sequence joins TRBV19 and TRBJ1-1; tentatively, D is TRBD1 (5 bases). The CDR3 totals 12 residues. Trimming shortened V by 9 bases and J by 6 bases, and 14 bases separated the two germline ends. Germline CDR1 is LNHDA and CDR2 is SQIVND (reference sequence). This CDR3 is CASAFQGSEAFF. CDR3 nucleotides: TGTGCCAGCGCGTTTCAGGGATCTGAAGCTTTCTTT.

CDR3: CASTPRGAVLEAFF. In DNA form, the CDR3 reads TGTGCCAGTACCCCCCGGGGGGCCGTTCTTGAAGCTTTCTTT. The chain uses TRBV19 and TRBJ1-1, with D possibly matching TRBD1 (6 bases). The CDR3 is made up of 14 amino acids. Trimming stripped 7 bases from V and 7 bases from J, with 19 bases between. The germline V gene has CDR1 LNHDA and CDR2 SQIVND (reference sequence).

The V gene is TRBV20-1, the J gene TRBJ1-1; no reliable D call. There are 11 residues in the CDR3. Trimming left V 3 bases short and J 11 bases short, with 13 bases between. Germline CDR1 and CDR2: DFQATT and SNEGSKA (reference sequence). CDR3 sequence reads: CSASVGTFAFF. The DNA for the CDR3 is TGCAGTGCTAGCGTAGGTACGTTCGCTTTCTTT.

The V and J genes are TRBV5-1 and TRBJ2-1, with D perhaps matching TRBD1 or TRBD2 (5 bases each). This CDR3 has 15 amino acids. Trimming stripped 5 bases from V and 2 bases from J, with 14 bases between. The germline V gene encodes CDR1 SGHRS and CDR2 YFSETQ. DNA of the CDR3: TGCGCCAGCAGGAGGGAGCTGACAGCCTACAATGAGCAGTTCTTC. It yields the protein CASRRELTAYNEQFF.

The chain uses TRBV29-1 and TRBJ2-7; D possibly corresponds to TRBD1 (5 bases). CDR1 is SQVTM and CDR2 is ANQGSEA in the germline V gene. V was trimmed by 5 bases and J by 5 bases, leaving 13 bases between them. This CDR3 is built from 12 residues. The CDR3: CSVLKGWNEQYF. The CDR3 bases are TGCAGCGTTCTCAAGGGGTGGAACGAGCAGTACTTC.